Sequencing of this T cell receptor (beta chain) was carried out in a study of response to subunit inactivated influenza vaccine. Only a few counts were recorded for this clonotype. Each CDR3 protein is one row after TCRdb ran MiXCR on the RT-PCR reads. The sample has hundreds of thousands of distinct CDR3 sequences; around 8% are singletons. Germline CDR1 DFQATT, CDR2 SNEGSKA (reference sequence). The ends were cut back, 3 bases at V and 5 bases at J, with 17 bases in the middle. This CDR3 spans 15 amino acids. The sequenced sample was PBMCs from blood, obtained approximately 25 months after vaccination. This sequence originates from a man in his fifties or sixties who received an inactivated influenza vaccine. The chain uses TRBV20-1 and TRBJ2-1; D is undetermined. This CDR3 reads CSASKASVGNNEQFF. The DNA of the CDR3 is TGCAGTGCTAGCAAGGCCAGCGTCGGAAACAATGAGCAGTTCTTC.